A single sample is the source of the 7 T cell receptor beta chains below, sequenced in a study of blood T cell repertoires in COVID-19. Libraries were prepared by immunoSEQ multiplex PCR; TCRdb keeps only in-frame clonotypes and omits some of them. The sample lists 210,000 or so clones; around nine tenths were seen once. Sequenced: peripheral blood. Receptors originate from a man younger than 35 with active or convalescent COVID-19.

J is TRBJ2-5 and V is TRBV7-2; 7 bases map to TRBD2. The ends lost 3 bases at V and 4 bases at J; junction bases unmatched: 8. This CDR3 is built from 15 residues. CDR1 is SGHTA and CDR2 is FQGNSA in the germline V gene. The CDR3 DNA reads TGTGCCAGCAGCTTCGTAGCGGGCGTCAGAGAGACCCAGTACTTC. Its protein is CASSFVAGVRETQYF.

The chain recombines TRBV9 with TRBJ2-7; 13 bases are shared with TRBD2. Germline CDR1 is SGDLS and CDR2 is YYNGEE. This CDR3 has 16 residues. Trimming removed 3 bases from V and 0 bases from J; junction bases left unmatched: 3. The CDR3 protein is CASSGTSGRISYEQYF. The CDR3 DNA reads TGTGCCAGCAGCGGGACTAGCGGGAGAATCTCCTACGAGCAGTACTTC.

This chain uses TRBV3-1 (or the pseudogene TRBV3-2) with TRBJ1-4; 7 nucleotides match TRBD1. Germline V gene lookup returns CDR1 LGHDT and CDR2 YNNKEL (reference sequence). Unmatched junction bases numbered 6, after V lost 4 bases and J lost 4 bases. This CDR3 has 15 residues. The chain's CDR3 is CASSPGTVINEKLFF. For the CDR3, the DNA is TGTGCCAGCAGCCCAGGGACAGTGATTAATGAAAAACTGTTTTTT.

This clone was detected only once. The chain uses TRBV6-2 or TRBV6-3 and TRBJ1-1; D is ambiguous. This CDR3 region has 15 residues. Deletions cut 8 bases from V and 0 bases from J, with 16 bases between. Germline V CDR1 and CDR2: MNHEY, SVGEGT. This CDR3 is CASGPFGQMNTEAFF. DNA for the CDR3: TGTGCCAGCGGCCCATTTGGGCAGATGAACACTGAAGCTTTCTTT.

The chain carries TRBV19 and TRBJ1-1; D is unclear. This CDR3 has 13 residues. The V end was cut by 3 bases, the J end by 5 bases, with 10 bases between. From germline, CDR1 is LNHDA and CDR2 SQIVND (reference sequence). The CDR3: CASSIRRETEAFF. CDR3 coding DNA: TGTGCCAGTAGTATTAGGAGGGAGACTGAAGCTTTCTTT.

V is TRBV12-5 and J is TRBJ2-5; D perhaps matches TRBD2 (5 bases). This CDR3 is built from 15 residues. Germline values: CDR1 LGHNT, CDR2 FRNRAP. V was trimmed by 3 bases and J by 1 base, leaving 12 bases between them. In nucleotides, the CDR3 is TGTGCTAGTGGTTTCCTCACAGCGGCCCAAGAGACCCAGTACTTC. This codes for CASGFLTAAQETQYF.

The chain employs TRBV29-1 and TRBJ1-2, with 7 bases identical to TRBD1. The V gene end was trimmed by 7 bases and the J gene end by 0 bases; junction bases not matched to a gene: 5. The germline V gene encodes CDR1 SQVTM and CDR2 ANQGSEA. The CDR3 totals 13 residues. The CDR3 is CSAAGGPNYGYTF. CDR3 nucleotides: TGCAGCGCCGCAGGGGGACCTAACTATGGCTACACCTTC.